Listed here are 9 T cell receptor beta chains from one sample, sequenced in a study of blood T cell repertoires in COVID-19. Sequencing was performed with immunoSEQ multiplex PCR; in TCRdb, only in-frame clones are kept and a portion is missing. This table has about 58,000 clones, about 83% appearing once. Sequences were obtained from peripheral blood. The receptor source for this set is a man aged 35 to 55 with active COVID-19.

The rearrangement uses TRBV5-1 and TRBJ2-3; D is uncertain. This CDR3 is 14 amino acids long. V was cut by 1 base and J by 4 bases, with 10 bases left in between. The germline V gene encodes CDR1 SGHRS and CDR2 YFSETQ. The DNA for the CDR3 is TGCGCCAGCAGCTTGTCGGTAGCTGCAGATACGCAGTATTTT. It translates to CASSLSVAADTQYF. The full variable domain, with the rest looked up from reference TRBV5-1 and TRBJ2-3, is KAGVTQTPRYLIKTRGQQVTLSCSPISGHRSVSWYQQTPGQGLQFLFEYFSETQRNKGNFPGRFSGRQFSNSRSEMNVSTLELGDSALYLCASSLSVAADTQYFGPGTRLTVL.

The V gene is TRBV9, the J gene TRBJ1-1, with a possible D match to TRBD1 (5 bases). Trimming pared 0 bases from V and 5 bases from J, leaving 8 bases between. CDR1 and CDR2 from the germline V gene are SGDLS and YYNGEE. The CDR3 is 13 amino acids. CDR3 DNA sequence: TGTGCCAGCAGCGTAGGGGGCCGAACTGAAGCTTTCTTT. This codes for CASSVGGRTEAFF.

This rearrangement joins TRBV6-5 to TRBJ2-4; D might be TRBD2 (5 bases). V dropped 6 bases and J dropped 0 bases, with 12 bases sitting between them. From germline, CDR1 is MNHEY and CDR2 SVGAGI. CDR3 length: 15 amino acids. The CDR3 sequence is CASRRGWGAKNIQYF. CDR3 coding DNA: TGTGCCAGCAGACGAGGGTGGGGAGCCAAAAACATTCAGTACTTC.

The chain uses TRBV9 and TRBJ1-3; 7 bases line up with TRBD1. This CDR3 contains 15 residues. Looked up from germline, CDR1 is SGDLS and CDR2 is YYNGEE. The junction had 2 bases not matched to a gene; V was cut back by 0 bases and J by 2 bases. CDR3 coding DNA: TGTGCCAGCAGCGTAGACCAGGGGGCTGGAAACACCATATATTTT. Translating gives CASSVDQGAGNTIYF.

The chain recombines TRBV5-6 with TRBJ2-1, with unresolved D. This CDR3 comprises 12 residues. Germline values: CDR1 SGHDT, CDR2 YYEEEE. The ends were cut back, 0 bases at V and 8 bases at J, with 6 bases in the middle. DNA for the CDR3: TGTGCCAGCAGCTTGGCCCCGGATGAGCAGTTCTTC. It codes for CASSLAPDEQFF.

V gene TRBV7-2 combines with J gene TRBJ2-3; TRBD1 matches 7 bases. This CDR3 comprises 17 residues. Germline CDR1 and CDR2: SGHTA and FQGNSA. J gave up 7 bases and V 1 base, and 14 bases lay outside the gene matches. The CDR3 spells CASSLEPGQSPFNTQYF. DNA of the CDR3: TGTGCCAGCAGCTTAGAACCGGGACAGTCTCCTTTTAATACGCAGTATTTT.

This clone appeared a single time. This rearrangement joins TRBV7-2 to TRBJ2-3; TRBD2 matches at 10 bases. The CDR3 has 14 residues. Germline CDR1 and CDR2: SGHTA and FQGNSA. V lost 3 bases and J lost 8; bases outside the gene matches: 5. The CDR3 spells CASSLLAGAGTQYF. CDR3 DNA: TGTGCCAGCAGCTTGCTAGCGGGAGCTGGTACGCAGTATTTT.

CDR3 in amino acids: CASRQVGNTIYF. The CDR3 DNA sequence: TGTGCCAGTAGGCAGGTTGGAAACACCATATATTTT. The chain combines TRBV19 with TRBJ1-3; D remains ambiguous. The CDR3 extends over 12 amino acids. V lost 6 bases and J lost 3, with 6 bases in between. Germline-derived CDR1 and CDR2 are LNHDA and SQIVND (reference sequence).

V usage is TRBV4-1 and J usage is TRBJ2-7; TRBD1 agrees at 7 bases. Losses at the gene ends were 1 base for V and 3 bases for J; bases not matched to a gene: 9. The CDR3 totals 16 residues. Per germline, CDR1 MGHRA and CDR2 YSYEKL. CDR3 nucleotide sequence: TGCGCCAGCAGCCAAGTATCTGAACAGGGGATCTACGAGCAGTACTTC. Translation gives CASSQVSEQGIYEQYF.